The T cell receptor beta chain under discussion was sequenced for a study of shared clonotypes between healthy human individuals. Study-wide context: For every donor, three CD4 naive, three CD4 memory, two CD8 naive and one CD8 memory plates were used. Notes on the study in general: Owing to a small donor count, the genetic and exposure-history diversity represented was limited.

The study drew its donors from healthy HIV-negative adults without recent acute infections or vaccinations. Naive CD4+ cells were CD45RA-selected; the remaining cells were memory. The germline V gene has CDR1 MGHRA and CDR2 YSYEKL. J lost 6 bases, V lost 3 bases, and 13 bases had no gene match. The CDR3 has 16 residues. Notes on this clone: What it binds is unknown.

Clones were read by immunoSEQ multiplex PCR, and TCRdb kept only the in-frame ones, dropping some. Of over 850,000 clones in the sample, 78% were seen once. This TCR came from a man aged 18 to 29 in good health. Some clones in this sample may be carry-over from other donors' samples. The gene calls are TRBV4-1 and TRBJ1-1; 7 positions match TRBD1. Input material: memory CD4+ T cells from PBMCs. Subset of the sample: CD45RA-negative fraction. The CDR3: CASSHLTETGLPEAFF. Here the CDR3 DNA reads TGCGCCAGCAGCCACCTGACCGAGACAGGGCTTCCTGAAGCTTTCTTT.